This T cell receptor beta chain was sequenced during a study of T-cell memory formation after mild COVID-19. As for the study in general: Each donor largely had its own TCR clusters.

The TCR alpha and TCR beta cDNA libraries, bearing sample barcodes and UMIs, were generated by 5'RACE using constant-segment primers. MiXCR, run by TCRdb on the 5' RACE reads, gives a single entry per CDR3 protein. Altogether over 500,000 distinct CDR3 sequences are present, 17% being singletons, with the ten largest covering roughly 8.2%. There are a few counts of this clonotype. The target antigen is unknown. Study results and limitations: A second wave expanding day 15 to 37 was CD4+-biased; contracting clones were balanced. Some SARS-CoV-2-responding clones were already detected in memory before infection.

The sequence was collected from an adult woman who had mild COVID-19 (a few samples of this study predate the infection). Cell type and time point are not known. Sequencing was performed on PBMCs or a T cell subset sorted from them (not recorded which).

The CDR3 loop is CASSPLWTNEQFF. In DNA, the CDR3 is TGTGCCAGCAGCCCCCTTTGGACGAATGAGCAGTTCTTC. This sequence joins TRBV5-8 and TRBJ2-1; no clear D gene. V lost 4 bases and J lost 7, with 12 bases in between. Germline CDR1 reads SGHTS; CDR2 reads YDEGEE. The CDR3 extends over 13 amino acids. Supplemented by reference TRBV5-8 and TRBJ2-1, the full variable domain reads EAGVTQSPTHLIKTRGQQATLRCSPISGHTSVYWYQQALGLGLQFLLWYDEGEERNRGNFPPRFSGRQFPNYSSELNVNALELEDSALYLCASSPLWTNEQFFGPGTRLTVL.